The rows below give T cell receptor beta chains drawn from one sample of a study of cytomegalovirus exposure and HLA in healthy donors. The data were produced by immunoSEQ multiplex PCR, yet TCRdb's version contains in-frame clones alone and is incomplete. Of fewer than 200,000 clones listed, 77% are singletons. Material for sequencing was PBMCs. The receptor source for this set is a middle-aged woman in good health and CMV-seropositive. Each CDR3 is given with its conserved first and last residue. D genes are given only for firm matches. Only some rows state a clone size, as once, few, many or a class for expanded clones.

>.|.|TRBJ2-3|TRBV29-1
TGCAGCGTTGAGCGGTTTTTAGATGTACTAGCAAACACGCAGTATTTT
CSVERFLDVLANTQYF
>.|TRBD1|TRBJ2-2|TRBV30
TGTGCCTGGGCACCGGGACAGGGGATCGGGGAGCTGTTTTTT
CAWAPGQGIGELFF
>.|.|TRBJ1-2|TRBV7-9
TGTGCCAGCAGCCGCGGGGACTTATTTTATGGCTACACCTTC
CASSRGDLFYGYTF
>.|TRBD2|TRBJ2-5|TRBV4-3
TGCGCCAGCAGCCAAGATCAATCCGCGGGGGGAGAGACCCAGTACTTC
CASSQDQSAGGETQYF
>.|.|TRBJ2-6|TRBV14
TGTGCCAGCAGCCAATTGACGGGATCTGGGGCCAACGTCCTGACTTTC
CASSQLTGSGANVLTF
>.|TRBD1|TRBJ1-5|TRBV7-2
TGTGCCAGCAGCTACAGGGGGAGTCAGCCCCAGCATTTT
CASSYRGSQPQHF
>.|.|TRBJ1-1|TRBV14
TGTGCCAGCAGCCAAGATGGGGAGGTTCACATGAACACTGAAGCTTTCTTT
CASSQDGEVHMNTEAFF
>once|TRBD1|TRBJ1-4|TRBV6-5
TGTGCCAGCAGCCCCGGACAGGGAAGAGAAAAACTGTTTTTT
CASSPGQGREKLFF
>.|.|TRBJ2-7|TRBV30
TGTGCCTGGAGTGTAAGTCGGTACGAGCAGTACTTC
CAWSVSRYEQYF
>.|TRBD1|TRBJ1-2|TRBV7-2
TGTGCCAGCAGCCTTCGGACAGGAAGAGATGGCTACACCTTC
CASSLRTGRDGYTF
>.|TRBD2|TRBJ2-7|TRBV4-1
TGCGCCAGCAGCCAAGAGGGAGAGCGGGATGGTGTCGAGCAGTACTTC
CASSQEGERDGVEQYF
>once|.|TRBJ1-1|TRBV5-4
TGTGCCAGCAGCCCCCCCTCGGGGAAATCGAACACTGAAGCTTTCTTT
CASSPPSGKSNTEAFF
>.|.|TRBJ1-1|TRBV10-3
TGTGCCATCAGACTCACAGCTAACACTGAAGCTTTCTTT
CAIRLTANTEAFF
>.|TRBD2|TRBJ2-1|TRBV5-1
TGCGCCAGCAGCAGTGGACTAGCGGGAATCTCCTACAATGAGCAGTTCTTC
CASSSGLAGISYNEQFF
>.|.|TRBJ2-3|TRBV30
TGTGCCTGGACTAGCCGGCGGGGCGCAGATACGCAGTATTTT
CAWTSRRGADTQYF
>once|TRBD1|TRBJ1-2|TRBV5-1
TGCGCCAGCAGCTTGGGCCCCTGGGACAGGGTTTCTGGCTACACCTTC
CASSLGPWDRVSGYTF